What follows are 32 T cell receptor beta chains derived from one specimen sequenced in a study of blood T cell repertoires in COVID-19. Profiling relied on immunoSEQ multiplex PCR, and the TCRdb table lists in-frame clones only, not all of them. The table lists tens of thousands of clones, around 81% of them singletons. Input material: peripheral blood. Receptors were obtained from an elderly woman with active or convalescent COVID-19.

The chain is built from TRBV5-1 and TRBJ1-1; TRBD1 aligns across 8 bases. Trimming removed 4 bases from V and 10 bases from J; junction bases left unmatched: 9. Germline V gives CDR1 SGHRS, CDR2 YFSETQ. CDR3 length: 13 residues. DNA of the CDR3: TGCGCCAGCAGCGAAGGGACAGGCTGGGGAGCTTTCTTT. It translates to CASSEGTGWGAFF.

The CDR3 reads CASSLQGLRGSPLHF. The DNA for the CDR3 is TGTGCCAGCAGTTTACAGGGGCTGAGGGGTTCACCCCTCCACTTT. V usage is TRBV27 and J usage is TRBJ1-6; TRBD1 might be the D (6 bases). CDR3 size: 15 residues. V dropped 2 bases and J dropped 9 bases, with 14 bases sitting between them. CDR1 and CDR2 from the germline V gene are MNHEY and SMNVEV (reference sequence).

This chain connects TRBV5-5 to TRBJ2-3; 8 nucleotides match TRBD1. Germline loops: CDR1 SGHKS, CDR2 YYEKEE (reference sequence). After removal of 0 bases from V and 1 base from J, the junction contained 4 bases not matched to a gene. The CDR3 extends over 16 amino acids. The DNA of the CDR3 is TGTGCCAGCAGCTTGGTCCCGGGACAGGGCACAGATACGCAGTATTTT. It encodes CASSLVPGQGTDTQYF.

The chain recombines TRBV4-1 with TRBJ1-1, with D tentatively TRBD1 (6 bases). CDR1 is MGHRA, CDR2 YSYEKL, per germline. Trimming removed 1 base at V and 6 bases at J, with 18 bases between. This CDR3 contains 16 residues. The CDR3 spells CASSQAAGAVRAEAFF. The CDR3 nucleotides read TGCGCCAGCAGCCAAGCGGCAGGGGCTGTGAGGGCTGAAGCTTTCTTT.

The genes are TRBV28 and TRBJ2-3; the D gene is possibly TRBD2 (6 bases). Trimming pared 3 bases from V and 0 bases from J, leaving 10 bases between. The germline V gene has CDR1 MDHEN and CDR2 SYDVKM. The CDR3 is 15 residues long. The CDR3 DNA reads as TGTGCCAGCAGTTTCTACGGGACTAGCACAGATACGCAGTATTTT. Its translation: CASSFYGTSTDTQYF. The entire variable domain, with the rest obtained from reference TRBV28 and TRBJ2-3, is as follows: DVKVTQSSRYLVKRTGEKVFLECVQDMDHENMFWYRQDPGLGLRLIYFSYDVKMKEKGDIPEGYSVSREKKERFSLILESASTNQTSMYLCASSFYGTSTDTQYFGPGTRLTVL.

The rearrangement links TRBV2 to TRBJ2-1; 10 nucleotides align to TRBD2. CDR3 size: 14 residues. Looked up from germline, CDR1 is SNHLY and CDR2 is FYNNEI. V lost 7 bases, J lost 3 bases, and 3 bases stayed unmatched. Here the CDR3 DNA reads TGTGCCAGCAAGGCTAGCGGGGGCTACAATGAGCAGTTCTTC. This codes for CASKASGGYNEQFF.

The CDR3 nucleotides read TGTGCCAGCAGTGAAGGTCAGGGGGCGCTAACAGATACGCAGTATTTT. Translation: CASSEGQGALTDTQYF. The chain carries TRBV6-1 and TRBJ2-3; 8 nucleotides align to TRBD1. The CDR3 consists of 16 residues. V trimming: 1 base; J trimming: 3 bases; junction bases outside the gene matches: 6. Germline lookup yields CDR1 MNHNS and CDR2 SASEGT.

The gene calls are TRBV4-3 and TRBJ2-6; D gene ambiguous. Germline V gene sequence: CDR1 LGHNA, CDR2 YSLEER. The CDR3 is 15 residues long. The V gene lost 1 base and the J gene lost 0 bases, with 4 bases spanning the gap. In DNA form, the CDR3 reads TGCGCCAGCAGCCAAGCGTACTCTGGGGCCAACGTCCTGACTTTC. Residues: CASSQAYSGANVLTF.

The J gene is TRBJ1-2, the V gene TRBV27; D might be TRBD1 (5 bases). The CDR3 length is 16 residues. Per germline, CDR1 MNHEY and CDR2 SMNVEV (reference sequence). V was cut by 6 bases and J by 3 bases, with 20 bases left in between. The CDR3 DNA sequence: TGTGCCAGCAGGGCGTTCAGACAGTCCTTAGACTATGGCTACACCTTC. It encodes CASRAFRQSLDYGYTF.

V usage is TRBV19 and J usage is TRBJ1-3; possible D gene TRBD1, 6 bases. Germline CDR1 and CDR2: LNHDA and SQIVND (reference sequence). Trimming pared 9 bases from V and 0 bases from J, leaving 15 bases between. CDR3 size: 15 residues. The CDR3 DNA reads TGTGCCAGCGCCCGGGACACCAACTCTGGAAACACCATATATTTT. This gives the protein CASARDTNSGNTIYF.

This clone came up once. This sequence joins TRBV4-3 and TRBJ1-1; tentative D call: TRBD1 (6 bases). The germline gives CDR1 LGHNA, CDR2 YSLEER. Between the trimmed V and J ends, which lost 0 bases and 8 bases, there was a span of 13 bases. This CDR3 has 14 residues. The CDR3 DNA follows: TGCGCCAGCAGCCAAGACAGGGGAAGGTCGGAAGCTTTCTTT. Amino acid sequence: CASSQDRGRSEAFF.

The chain uses TRBV28 and TRBJ2-1; unclear D gene. CDR1 is MDHEN and CDR2 is SYDVKM in the germline V gene. The CDR3 is 15 amino acids. Between the trimmed V and J ends, which lost 6 bases and 5 bases, there was a span of 17 bases. The DNA of the CDR3 is TGTGCCAGCAGAGAGGCCACCACGATCCACAATGAGCAGTTCTTC. Translating it yields CASREATTIHNEQFF.

V gene TRBV7-9 combines with J gene TRBJ1-3, with D hard to call. Germline V gene lookup returns CDR1 SEHNR and CDR2 FQNEAQ (reference sequence). Trimming cost V 5 bases and J 4 bases, with 12 bases left between them. This CDR3 is built from 14 residues. CDR3 protein: CASSPKAGGNTIYF. The CDR3 DNA reads TGTGCCAGCAGCCCAAAAGCGGGCGGAAACACCATATATTTT.

The J gene is TRBJ1-2, the V gene TRBV5-5, with D perhaps TRBD1 (5 bases). V was trimmed by 3 bases and J by 5 bases, leaving 8 bases between them. Germline-derived CDR1 and CDR2 are SGHKS and YYEKEE (reference sequence). CDR3 length: 12 amino acids. CDR3 sequence reads: CASSSQGYGYTF. The CDR3 DNA reads TGTGCCAGCAGCTCCCAGGGATATGGCTACACCTTC.

Points on this clone: A junction boundary mismatches the germline segment, possibly from a read error. The same CDR3 arises from other DNA sequences in this sample as well. The chain employs TRBV7-9 and TRBJ2-5, with D possibly being TRBD2 (7 bases). The CDR3 is 18 amino acids. From germline, CDR1 is SEHNR and CDR2 FQNEAQ (reference sequence). The CDR3 here is CPSWGTRGAPRHGETQYF. In nucleotides, the CDR3 is TGTCCCAGCTGGGGCACTCGGGGGGCCCCCCGCCACGGAGAGACCCAGTACTTC.

This clone was seen only once. The V call is TRBV9, the J call TRBJ2-5; D remains unclear. The CDR3 totals 13 residues. V was pared by 1 base and J by 4 bases, with 8 bases between. Per the germline V gene, CDR1 is SGDLS and CDR2 is YYNGEE. As DNA, the CDR3 is TGTGCCAGCAGCGTAAAGCTTGGAGAGACCCAGTACTTC. It yields the protein CASSVKLGETQYF.

V is TRBV5-1 and J is TRBJ1-1, with TRBD1 identical over 7 bases. This CDR3 is built from 12 residues. From germline, CDR1 is SGHRS and CDR2 YFSETQ. V gave up 2 bases and J gave up 5 bases; unmatched junction bases: 0. CDR3 region: CASSLQGTEAFF. As DNA, the CDR3 is TGCGCCAGCAGCTTACAGGGGACTGAAGCTTTCTTT.

The chain employs TRBV11-2 and TRBJ1-2; 8 bases match TRBD1. J was trimmed by 7 bases and V by 5 bases; bases with no gene match: 9. The CDR3 spans 14 residues. Per germline, CDR1 SGHAT and CDR2 FQNNGV. In DNA, the CDR3 is TGTGCCAGCAGCCCACAGGACAGGGCGGGTGGCTACACCTTC. Translated: CASSPQDRAGGYTF. Full variable domain (rest looked up from reference TRBV11-2 and TRBJ1-2): EAGVAQSPRYKIIEKRQSVAFWCNPISGHATLYWYQQILGQGPKLLIQFQNNGVVDDSQLPKDRFSAERLKGVDSTLKIQPAKLEDSAVYLCASSPQDRAGGYTFGSGTRLTVV.

This clone was seen more than once but under ten times. The same CDR3 arises from other DNA sequences in this sample as well. V is TRBV7-3 and J is TRBJ2-5, with 8 nucleotides matching TRBD2. V gave up 2 bases and J gave up 2 bases; unmatched junction bases: 19. This CDR3 comprises 20 residues. Per germline, CDR1 SGHTA and CDR2 FQGTGA. The CDR3 nucleotides read TGTGCCAGCAGCTTATGGGGAGGCGGGGGGCCGCCAGGGCGGCAAGAGACCCAGTACTTC. Translated: CASSLWGGGGPPGRQETQYF.

This chain links TRBV3-1 (or the pseudogene TRBV3-2) with TRBJ1-2; TRBD1 aligns across 7 bases. The J segment lost 7 bases and the V segment lost 0 bases, leaving 11 bases of the junction unmatched. The germline V gene has CDR1 LGHDT and CDR2 YNNKEL (reference sequence). The CDR3 runs 16 residues. CDR3 amino acids: CASSQDGRQGCSGYTF. CDR3 in DNA: TGTGCCAGCAGCCAAGATGGCCGACAGGGTTGTTCTGGCTACACCTTC.

The V call is TRBV19, the J call TRBJ1-2; D may be TRBD1 (5 bases). This CDR3 spans 15 amino acids. The V end was cut by 3 bases, the J end by 2 bases, with 13 bases between. CDR1 and CDR2 (germline): LNHDA, SQIVND (reference sequence). The CDR3 nucleotides are TGTGCCAGTAGTATGGGCGGGGGATCGAACTATGGCTACACCTTC. This gives the protein CASSMGGGSNYGYTF.

This rearrangement joins TRBV28 to TRBJ2-2; D possibly corresponds to TRBD1 (5 bases). Per the germline V gene, CDR1 is MDHEN and CDR2 is SYDVKM. V lost 7 bases and J lost 2, with 11 bases in between. The CDR3 loop spans 14 amino acids. The CDR3 DNA sequence: TGTGCCAGCATATGGGGCGGCAACACCGGGGAGCTGTTTTTT. This gives the protein CASIWGGNTGELFF.

The chain links TRBV18 to TRBJ2-2; D is ambiguous. CDR1 and CDR2 from the germline V gene are KGHSH and LQKENI. CDR3 length: 12 residues. Trimming shortened V by 8 bases and J by 3 bases, and 7 bases separated the two germline ends. The CDR3 sequence is CASTVDTGELFF. The CDR3 DNA sequence: TGTGCCAGCACGGTGGACACCGGGGAGCTGTTTTTT.

This chain's CDR3 is CASSERGYGYTF. Here the CDR3 DNA reads TGTGCCAGCAGTGAGAGGGGGTATGGCTACACCTTC. The chain joins TRBV25-1 to TRBJ1-2; D may be TRBD1 (6 bases). Germline V lookup: CDR1 MGHDK, CDR2 SYGVNS. The CDR3 extends over 12 amino acids. With 3 bases removed from V and 5 bases from J, the gap between germline ends came to 7 bases.

The V and J genes are TRBV3-1 (or the pseudogene TRBV3-2) and TRBJ1-2; a weak D match, TRBD1 (6 bases). The germline V and J ends were trimmed by 1 base and 9 bases, with 9 bases remaining between them. CDR1 is LGHDT, CDR2 YNNKEL, per germline (reference sequence). This CDR3 contains 12 residues. CDR3 loop: CASSQGGGRYTF. In nucleotides, the CDR3 is TGTGCCAGCAGCCAAGGAGGGGGTCGCTACACCTTC.

This chain connects TRBV19 to TRBJ2-3, with TRBD2 as a possible D gene (6 bases). Trimming removed 9 bases at V and 0 bases at J, with 13 bases between. This CDR3 has 14 residues. Germline V gives CDR1 LNHDA, CDR2 SQIVND (reference sequence). The CDR3 DNA follows: TGTGCCAGCCGGGGACGGGGGAGCACAGATACGCAGTATTTT. Protein sequence: CASRGRGSTDTQYF.

This chain's CDR3 is CASSQDRAVEQYF. DNA for the CDR3: TGTGCCAGCAGTCAAGACAGGGCCGTCGAGCAGTACTTC. The chain links TRBV12-3 or TRBV12-4 to TRBJ2-7, with 7 bases identical to TRBD1. With V trimmed by 5 bases and J by 6 bases, 7 bases remained unmatched. The CDR3 covers 13 residues.

V gene TRBV7-9 combines with J gene TRBJ1-2, with D possibly TRBD1 on 6 matching bases. Trimming left V 5 bases short and J 4 bases short, with 14 bases between. The germline V gene has CDR1 SEHNR and CDR2 FQNEAQ (reference sequence). CDR3 length: 14 residues. The CDR3 reads CASSRQENFYGYTF. The CDR3 bases are TGTGCCAGCAGCCGACAGGAAAATTTCTATGGCTACACCTTC.

This chain joins TRBV2 and TRBJ2-3; 9 positions match TRBD1. The junction had 9 bases not matched to a gene; V was cut back by 6 bases and J by 5 bases. Per the germline V gene, CDR1 is SNHLY and CDR2 is FYNNEI. The CDR3 has 15 amino acids. The CDR3 sequence: CASSPGTGSIDTQYF. CDR3 in DNA: TGTGCCAGCAGCCCCGGGACAGGGAGTATAGATACGCAGTATTTT.

Only one count was recorded for this clone. This chain joins TRBV11-1 and TRBJ2-1; D is possibly TRBD2 (5 bases). V was trimmed by 5 bases and J by 0 bases, leaving 11 bases between them. There are 15 residues in the CDR3. CDR1 and CDR2 from the germline V gene are SGHAT and FQDESV (reference sequence). Written as DNA, the CDR3 is TGTGCCAGCAGCACCGGGAAGGGCTCCTACAATGAGCAGTTCTTC. Residues: CASSTGKGSYNEQFF.

This clone has just a few counts. This rearrangement joins TRBV2 to TRBJ2-3; 8 bases align to TRBD2. This CDR3 region has 14 residues. Germline CDR1 reads SNHLY; CDR2 reads FYNNEI. V dropped 5 bases and J dropped 8; count of bases not matched to a gene: 9. The CDR3: CASSPGGLGGTQYF. The CDR3, as DNA: TGTGCCAGCAGTCCTGGGGGACTAGGTGGTACGCAGTATTTT.

The J gene is TRBJ1-2, the V gene TRBV29-1; 8 positions match TRBD1. The CDR3 runs to 14 residues. V was clipped by 1 base and J by 7 bases; unmatched bases: 8. CDR1 SQVTM and CDR2 ANQGSEA come from the germline V gene. CDR3 coding DNA: TGCAGCGTTGAAGTCAGCAGGGGGCGCTTTGGCTACACCTTC. Translating gives CSVEVSRGRFGYTF.